This T cell receptor (beta chain) comes out of a study of blood T cell repertoires in COVID-19. The overall study: In each case, the material was cDNA or gDNA derived from T cells, B-cell-depleted T cells, or PBMCs.

The V gene's germline CDR1 is MDHEN and CDR2 SYDVKM. The V and J ends lost 6 bases and 19 bases, in that order; junction bases with no gene match: 12. CDR3 length: 13 amino acids. TCRdb's table, derived via immunoSEQ multiplex PCR, lists solely in-frame clones and lacks some. The sample lists more than 85,000 clones, about 80% occurring once. Sequencing was performed on peripheral blood. The receptor's source is a human donor in a cohort sampled during active COVID-19. This chain joins TRBV28 and TRBJ1-6; TRBD1 matches 10 bases. The CDR3 loop reads CASSYGQGGSPHF. For the CDR3, the DNA is TGTGCCAGCAGCTACGGACAGGGGGGAAGTCCTCACTTT.